The sequence of this TCR beta chain was determined in a study of cytomegalovirus exposure and HLA in healthy donors (dated by TCRdb to about 2017). Background for the entire study: An earlier analysis of roughly 570 of the donors reported under 300 Gb of sequence data and 117 million unique TCR beta sequences obtained from about 179 million T cells. To study patterns of TCR occurrence, a later analysis re-analyzed previously published TCR beta repertoires from 700 or so donors and added high-resolution HLA genotyping. In an earlier analysis of 587 of the donors, high-throughput TCR beta sequencing was used to judge whether each TCR beta V gene segment behaved as functional or pseudogenic. Every repertoire in the discovery cohort had been generated on one and the same sequencing platform. A few DR-DQ haplotypes were treated as single units for association and clustering because of strong linkage in the cohort. Rather than using new phenotypic data, the later analysis identified candidate immune exposures from TCR beta sequences and from how often those sequences occurred across donors. Across approximately 420 genotyped donors of the cohort, an average of roughly 230,000 unique TCR beta nucleotide sequences per donor were sequenced, and 15% to 20% of those sequences were non-productive. The study aimed to test whether cataloging public T cell receptors could reveal signatures of past pathogen exposure. Approximately 310 gigabases of sequencing data and 78 million or so unique TCR sequences were included in an early release covering around 650 HLA-typed donors. The study combined high-throughput TCR immunosequencing, statistical association of individual TCRs with disease status, and machine learning to predict cytomegalovirus infection status. In addition to the first cohort of hundreds of subjects, a separate validation cohort of approximately 130 different subjects was used. Using immunosequencing, the study profiled T cell repertoires from roughly 650 subjects and related those repertoires to cytomegalovirus serostatus. A later genetic analysis took genome-wide SNP genotypes for about 65% of the roughly 670 donors and used that subset as a discovery cohort. Typing coverage varied by locus: roughly 629-640 donors for A, B, C, DRB1 and DQB1; roughly 500 for DQA1; approximately 610 for DPA1; about 450 for DPB1. HLA typing included class I and class II loci at four-digit resolution. Of the roughly 410 genotyped donors, roughly 76% were placed in the genetic ancestry cluster associated with self-reported Caucasian donors. Alongside the repertoire data, information on donor age, sex, ethnicity and CMV serostatus was compiled. General findings and caveats noted by the study authors: Seventeen rarely observed V segments, including chromosome 9 orphons, were excluded from the earlier analysis of approximately 500 of the donors because counts were too low. A later analysis reported that several top co-occurrence clusters appeared linked to parvovirus B19, influenza, CMV and Epstein-Barr virus. Strong co-occurrence of HLA alleles, especially DR and DQ, made assigning TCR associations to individual alleles difficult. A total of 150 or so TCR beta chains were listed by the study as associated with cytomegalovirus. In a later analysis, TCR association rates were found to vary across HLA loci, with the most associated TCRs seen for DRB1 alleles and the fewest for HLA-C alleles. The presence/absence analyses assumed that sequencing depth was roughly uniform across donors, and that assumption may not be true. Compared with equally common non-associated chains, HLA-associated TCR beta chains in a later analysis were more clonally expanded and had lower generation probabilities. The only immune exposure information available for the cohort was CMV serostatus. The classifier was reported to diagnose cytomegalovirus status with high specificity and sensitivity in both the original cohort and the validation cohort. A later genetic analysis associated a missense DCLRE1C variant with V-gene and J-gene trimming of TCR beta chains, and an independent cohort replicated the association. A few of the identified cytomegalovirus-associated TCR beta chains were confirmed in vitro to be specific for cytomegalovirus antigens. A cluster of highly shared sequence variants was judged likely to be a technical artifact of the sequencing pipeline. The authors suggested that the approach could potentially be extended to other disease states and immunological phenotypes. The cohort was sequenced for TCR beta chains only, and without alpha or paired-chain data the features that could be detected were limited. Because HLA typing was unavailable for some donors at each locus, only the typed subset was used in association tests. Most TCR sequences were observed very rarely across donors, whereas some public TCRs were present in many individuals. An earlier analysis of approximately 500 of the donors showed that most TCR beta V segments appeared in productive rearrangements either about 87% or about 30% of the time, which broadly matched IMGT annotations. A later analysis associated 15,000 to 20,000 TCR beta sequences with specific HLA alleles at a false discovery rate of 0.05. Some IMGT-functional V segments, including TRBV6-2 and TRBV6-3, could not be told apart with the 87-base-pair reads, so those segments were excluded. Linkage disequilibrium might explain the correlated functional status among segregating V segments, but an unknown experimental factor could not be ruled out. A further reported finding was that TCR beta sequences accurately predicted the HLA-A and HLA-B alleles for most subjects in the first cohort. According to a later analysis, most CMV-associated TCR beta chains appeared to be HLA-restricted, and the HLA associations seemed to be driven largely by CMV exposure. According to a later genetic analysis, donors in an Asian-associated ancestry cluster had fewer N-insertions in productive TCRs than the approximately 700-donor mean.

The cohort was made up of about 610 healthy bone marrow donors. At the time of sampling, all cohort members were nominally healthy, though unrecorded immune exposures were likely present. The donor was CMV seropositive and belonged to the group of 250 to 350 seropositive cohort members. Every donor gave a peripheral blood sample, and the peripheral blood mononuclear cells from that sample were used for TCR beta sequencing. The Qiagen DNeasy Blood Extraction Kit was used to extract genomic DNA from the blood cell samples. Libraries were made using the immunoSEQ multiplex PCR assay. For the multiplex PCR, a mixture combining 60 forward primers for TCR Vbeta segments and 13 reverse primers for TCR Jbeta segments was used. The CDR3 region of rearranged TCR beta genes was amplified from genomic DNA by a multiplex PCR assay. The Illumina HiSeq System was used to sequence the amplified TCR beta libraries as 87-base-pair reads. The published analysis was carried out like this. A later analysis tallied 75 million to 95 million unique TCR beta chains across the 610 or so repertoires, and 10 million to 11 million of those chains were shared by two or more donors. A nearest-neighbor algorithm error-corrected the raw reads and collapsed the reads into unique sequences, merging closely related sequences to remove PCR and sequencing errors. CDR3 sequences were aligned to IMGT reference sequences to assign V, D and J gene segments. For a sequence to be retained, a match of at least six nucleotides was required to both a V gene segment and a J gene segment. A rearrangement counted as productive if the CDR3 had no stop codons and remained in frame with V and J, and every other rearrangement counted as non-productive. CDR3 was defined according to IMGT convention as the region running from the second conserved V-encoded cysteine to the conserved J-encoded phenylalanine. Sequences without an unambiguous match to a single V gene segment were excluded from the earlier analysis of a few hundred of the donors. An earlier analysis of some 610 of the donors called V segments functional above 56.7% productive rearrangements and segregating when the between-donor standard deviation exceeded 5%. To diagnose cytomegalovirus status from the catalog of TCR beta chain sequences, a statistical classification framework was built. A later analysis assigned V and J genes by comparing TCR nucleotide sequences with IMGT/GENE-DB human TR gene sequences. Using the TCRdist pipeline, a later analysis assigned CDR3 sequences along with most-parsimonious VDJ recombination scenarios. In a later analysis, each TCR beta chain was defined by its CDR3 amino acid sequence together with its V-gene family, and reads without a unique V-gene family were excluded. In a later analysis, approximately 590 highly shared, low-generation-probability nucleotide sequences were removed to address suspected cross-contamination and a sequencing artifact. In a later analysis, a clonal expansion index was calculated for each public chain from normalized within-repertoire ranks of inferred template counts. A later analysis computed generation probabilities with a VDJ recombination model fitted to out-of-frame rearrangements, and checked the results against IGoR. In a later analysis, hypergeometric tests were used to score TCR-TCR, TCR-HLA and TCR-CMV co-occurrence, with a repertoire-size bias correction applied to TCR pairs. A later analysis estimated false discovery rates by permuting HLA or CMV assignments 20 times. A later analysis grouped co-occurring TCRs with DBSCAN, adding TCRdist sequence similarity when clustering within HLA-allele-positive subsets. Repertoires with fewer than 30,000 or more than 120,000 public chains, plus five repertoires with anomalous nucleotide sharing, were excluded from co-occurrence clustering. This is the immuneACCESS table as TCRdb keeps it, with only in-frame sequences that have V and J called. A part of the clones is gone; compared with another copy, unresolved V genes explain less than half, and the rest is unexplained. The V and J calls and clone size are taken from that table; D and trimming were inferred from the DNA. The sample table contains 130,000 to 150,000 clones; only one count was recorded for around 67% of them. Clones ranked in the top ten supply 4.3% of the sample.

Note on this clone: No cognate antigen has been identified for it. Within one base of it there is no much larger clone, and no base qualities were kept.

Looking up the germline V gene yields CDR1 LGHNA and CDR2 YSLEER. V is pared back by 0 bases and J by 3 bases, with 8 bases lying between the germline termini. Measured from the cysteine to the phenylalanine, the CDR3 is 14 residues long. CDR3 DNA only is kept here, 42 bases in frame from base 1. The chain is encoded by TRBV4-3 joined to TRBJ1-2; possibly the D gene is TRBD1, per 5 matching bases. The source of this sequence is a man younger than 35 in good health and CMV-seropositive. The sequenced material came from PBMCs. The sequenced DNA: TGCGCCAGCAGCCAAGATGCCAGGGACTATGGCTACACCTTC. The encoded protein is CASSQDARDYGYTF.